The clone carrying this TCR beta chain was seen repeatedly, ten times or more. The length of the CDR3 is 12 residues. The germline CDR1 and CDR2 sequences are SGDLS and YYNGEE. V was cut by 4 bases and J by 6 bases, with 7 bases left in between. The data were produced by immunoSEQ multiplex PCR, yet TCRdb's version contains in-frame clones alone and is incomplete. The data show 200,000 or so clones, roughly 84% seen once. These data come from a study of blood T cell repertoires in COVID-19. Material for sequencing was peripheral blood. This TCR derives from a woman aged 55-75 years who had recovered from COVID-19. This chain links TRBV9 with TRBJ2-2, with no clear D. In DNA, the CDR3 is TGTGCCAGCAGCTCCCCGTCCGGGGAGCTGTTTTTT. Translating it yields CASSSPSGELFF.